This T cell receptor (beta chain) was sequenced for a study of response to subunit inactivated influenza vaccine. About this clonotype itself: Its antigen is unidentified.

General study findings and limits: A suggestion made by the authors is that each seasonal influenza vaccination recruits few new T cells.

Germline V gives CDR1 SGHKS, CDR2 YYEKEE (reference sequence). The length of the CDR3 is 18 residues. The V segment lost 0 bases and the J segment 2 bases; nucleotides outside the gene matches: 9. TCRdb reprocessed the RT-PCR reads with MiXCR, giving one entry per CDR3 protein. This sample yields around 530,000 distinct CDR3 sequences, of which approximately 15% are seen a single time; around 3% belongs to the top ten. The clonotype was recovered from a man aged 50 to 69 who received an inactivated influenza vaccine. The V call is TRBV5-5, the J call TRBJ2-3; 10 nucleotides match TRBD2. Source: CD4+ T cells sorted from PBMCs, taken 23 months after vaccination. CDR3 nucleotide sequence: TGTGCCAGCAGCTTGGGCCTAGCGGGGGTACCCCACACAGATACGCAGTATTTT. It is translated as CASSLGLAGVPHTDTQYF.